Presented here are 31 T cell receptor beta chains from one specimen sequenced in a study of T-cell memory formation after mild COVID-19. TCRdb processed the 5' RACE reads anew with MiXCR; each CDR3 protein has one entry. The sample records about half a million distinct CDR3 sequences, roughly 18% being singletons. Sequenced input: PBMCs or a T cell subset sorted from them (not recorded which). Every receptor here comes from an adult woman who had mild COVID-19 (a few samples of this study predate the infection). Cell type and time point are not known.

The V call is TRBV24-1, the J call TRBJ2-1, with D perhaps TRBD2 (6 bases). The V end lost 5 bases, the J end lost 8 bases, and 21 bases lay between the germline ends. Per the germline V gene, CDR1 is KGHDR and CDR2 is SFDVKD. The CDR3 has 16 residues. The chain's CDR3 is CATSGLGGLMVDEQFF. CDR3 bases: TGTGCCACCAGTGGGTTGGGGGGTTTAATGGTCGATGAGCAGTTCTTC.

The chain is built from TRBV6-2 or TRBV6-3 and TRBJ2-5, with D unresolved. Trimming pared 2 bases from V and 4 bases from J, leaving 11 bases between. The CDR3 length is 14 residues. Germline CDR1 and CDR2: MNHEY and SVGEGT. In DNA form, the CDR3 reads TGTGCCAGCAGTTACACTCTTTCGACAGAGACCCAGTACTTC. Its protein is CASSYTLSTETQYF.

This clonotype was counted a few times. The genes are TRBV18 and TRBJ2-7, with D unresolved. V dropped 3 bases and J dropped 6 bases, with 9 bases sitting between them. The CDR3 is 12 amino acids. Germline CDR1 KGHSH, CDR2 LQKENI. CDR3 DNA sequence: TGTGCCAGCTCACCCGAGGTAGGCGAGCAGTACTTC. Translation gives CASSPEVGEQYF.

The CDR3 here is CASSYGTLQETQYF. CDR3 nucleotides: TGTGCCAGCAGTTACGGGACACTCCAAGAGACCCAGTACTTC. The chain is built from TRBV6-5 and TRBJ2-5; D might be TRBD1 (6 bases). Trimming left V 2 bases short and J 1 base short, with 8 bases between. In germline, CDR1 is MNHEY, CDR2 SVGAGI. The CDR3 loop spans 14 amino acids.

The chain uses TRBV4-3 and TRBJ2-5, with D maybe TRBD2 (6 bases). The V end was cut by 1 base, the J end by 4 bases, with 13 bases between. From germline, CDR1 is LGHNA and CDR2 YSLEER. The CDR3 contains 15 residues. The CDR3 is CASSQGSGLGETQYF. DNA for the CDR3: TGCGCCAGCAGCCAAGGAAGCGGGTTGGGAGAGACCCAGTACTTC.

This clonotype was picked up many times. The chain employs TRBV12-3 or TRBV12-4 and TRBJ2-6; the D is unclear. Trimming took 6 bases from V and 0 from J, leaving 3 bases between them. This CDR3 is built from 13 residues. The CDR3 loop is CASSFSGANVLTF. The CDR3 DNA sequence: TGTGCCAGCAGCTTCTCTGGGGCCAACGTCCTGACTTTC.

J is TRBJ2-3 and V is TRBV20-1; 7 bases match TRBD1. Trimming took 6 bases from V and 4 from J; bases not matched to a gene: 7. The CDR3 is 13 residues long. CDR1 is DFQATT and CDR2 is SNEGSKA in the germline V gene (reference sequence). The DNA for the CDR3 is TGCAGTGCCGGTGACAGGGCTTCAGATACGCAGTATTTT. Encoded protein: CSAGDRASDTQYF.

This clonotype has more than one count but fewer than ten. This chain joins TRBV13 and TRBJ2-1; possible D gene TRBD1, 5 bases. This CDR3 has 15 amino acids. V shed 3 bases and J shed 4 bases, with 13 bases lying between them. Germline V lookup: CDR1 PRHDT, CDR2 FYEKMQ (reference sequence). The CDR3 nucleotides are TGTGCCAGCAGCTTTGGGGCTTGGTCTTACAATGAGCAGTTCTTC. This translates into CASSFGAWSYNEQFF.

Here the CDR3 reads CASSYRGRTGTDTQYF. The CDR3 DNA reads TGTGCCAGCAGTTACAGGGGGCGAACGGGCACAGATACGCAGTATTTT. J is TRBJ2-3 and V is TRBV6-5; 7 nucleotides agree with TRBD1. The J segment lost 1 base and the V segment lost 2 bases, leaving 6 bases of the junction unmatched. This CDR3 spans 16 amino acids. Germline CDR1 is MNHEY and CDR2 is SVGAGI.

This clonotype was counted only a few times. This chain links TRBV7-8 with TRBJ2-3; 8 nucleotides line up with TRBD2. Looked up from germline, CDR1 is SGHVS and CDR2 is FQNEAQ. Germline trimming cut 4 bases from V and 5 bases from J; bases unmatched to any gene: 11. The CDR3 extends over 16 amino acids. The CDR3 nucleotides are TGTGCCAGCAGCTCCGATAGCGGGGTTGCTGAAGATACGCAGTATTTT. It is translated as CASSSDSGVAEDTQYF.

This clonotype was picked up a small number of times. The chain recombines TRBV12-3 or TRBV12-4 with TRBJ2-7; 10 bases fit TRBD2. J gave up 3 bases and V 6 bases, and 2 bases lay outside the gene matches. The CDR3 sequence is 13 residues long. The CDR3 nucleotides read TGTGCCAGCAGAGTAGCGGGAGGCTACGAGCAGTACTTC. Its protein is CASRVAGGYEQYF.

V gene TRBV12-3 or TRBV12-4 combines with J gene TRBJ1-4; no clear D gene. This CDR3 contains 13 residues. V was cut by 6 bases and J by 6 bases, with 11 bases left in between. CDR3 protein: CASRDISHEKLFF. CDR3 sequence (DNA): TGTGCCAGCAGGGATATTAGCCATGAAAAACTGTTTTTT.

This clonotype was detected many times. The rearrangement joins TRBV20-1 to TRBJ1-2, with 7 nucleotides matching TRBD1. The V segment lost 5 bases and the J segment 0 bases; nucleotides outside the gene matches: 9. Germline values: CDR1 DFQATT, CDR2 SNEGSKA (reference sequence). The CDR3 is 15 amino acids. CDR3 sequence (DNA): TGCAGTGCTCGGAATCAGGGGGGGGCTAACTATGGCTACACCTTC. It specifies CSARNQGGANYGYTF.

The CDR3 region is CASRRGGTMNTEAFF. For the CDR3, the DNA is TGTGCCAGCAGGCGCGGGGGGACCATGAACACTGAAGCTTTCTTT. The rearrangement uses TRBV27 and TRBJ1-1, with D possibly matching TRBD1 (5 bases). The CDR3 loop spans 15 amino acids. V lost 6 bases and J 0 bases, leaving 14 bases between the germline ends. Germline V gene data show CDR1 as MNHEY and CDR2 as SMNVEV (reference sequence).

This rearrangement joins TRBV11-2 to TRBJ2-3; D unclear. Per germline, CDR1 SGHAT and CDR2 FQNNGV. The CDR3 covers 14 residues. V was clipped by 2 bases and J by 3 bases, with 9 bases between them. The CDR3 is CASSLYVGTDTQYF. CDR3 DNA: TGTGCCAGCAGCTTATATGTCGGGACAGATACGCAGTATTTT.

The rearrangement uses TRBV12-3 or TRBV12-4 and TRBJ2-7; 8 positions match TRBD2. CDR3 length equals 17 residues. J lost 0 bases, V lost 2 bases, and 9 bases had no gene match. In DNA form, the CDR3 reads TGTGCCAGCAGTTTACGAGGCGGGGGGCCCCGCTCCTACGAGCAGTACTTC. Its protein is CASSLRGGGPRSYEQYF.

This clonotype was detected a few times. The V call is TRBV2, the J call TRBJ1-5; unclear D gene. The CDR3 covers 15 residues. Trimming took off 1 base at V and 1 base at J, with 8 bases between the two ends. Germline values: CDR1 SNHLY, CDR2 FYNNEI. CDR3 loop: CASSEGEHSNQPQHF. The CDR3 DNA reads as TGTGCCAGCAGTGAAGGGGAGCACAGCAATCAGCCCCAGCATTTT.

J is TRBJ2-7 and V is TRBV27; D is undetermined. Deletions cut 3 bases from V and 6 bases from J, with 12 bases between. CDR1 and CDR2 from the germline V gene are MNHEY and SMNVEV (reference sequence). The CDR3 spans 13 residues. This chain's CDR3 is CASSFSTPSEQYF. The DNA for the CDR3 is TGTGCCAGCAGTTTCTCGACACCCTCCGAGCAGTACTTC.

The CDR3: CASTPMTQVGDTQYF. The CDR3 DNA follows: TGTGCCAGCACGCCCATGACGCAGGTCGGAGATACGCAGTATTTT. V and J are TRBV9 and TRBJ2-3; unclear D gene. This CDR3 has 15 residues. Per the germline V gene, CDR1 is SGDLS and CDR2 is YYNGEE. The V end was cut by 6 bases, the J end by 5 bases, with 19 bases between. The whole variable domain, remainder taken from reference TRBV9 and TRBJ2-3, is DSGVTQTPKHLITATGQRVTLRCSPRSGDLSVYWYQQSLDQGLQFLIQYYNGEERAKGNILERFSAQQFPDLHSELNLSSLELGDSALYFCASTPMTQVGDTQYFGPGTRLTVL.

This clonotype was picked up a small number of times. This chain joins TRBV5-6 and TRBJ2-1; 12 bases line up with TRBD2. After removal of 4 bases from V and 7 bases from J, the junction contained 6 bases not matched to a gene. The CDR3 is 15 amino acids. Germline CDR1 and CDR2: SGHDT and YYEEEE. The CDR3 here is CASSVTSGSDNEQFF. The CDR3, as DNA: TGTGCCAGCAGCGTGACTAGCGGGAGTGATAATGAGCAGTTCTTC. Complete variable domain (other parts from reference TRBV5-6 and TRBJ2-1): DAGVTQSPTHLIKTRGQQVTLRCSPKSGHDTVSWYQQALGQGPQFIFQYYEEEERQRGNFPDRFSGHQFPNYSSELNVNALLLGDSALYLCASSVTSGSDNEQFFGPGTRLTVL.

This chain uses TRBV6-6 with TRBJ2-2; the D is unclear. The CDR3 spans 14 residues. The germline V and J ends were trimmed by 2 bases and 4 bases, with 8 bases remaining between them. CDR1 is MNHNY, CDR2 SVGAGI, per germline (reference sequence). CDR3 amino acids: CASSYGHSTGELFF. CDR3 coding DNA: TGTGCCAGCAGTTACGGCCATAGCACCGGGGAGCTGTTTTTT.

As concerns this clonotype: A much more abundant neighbour one base away suggests this may be a read error. The chain combines TRBV7-2 with TRBJ1-6; 7 nucleotides align to TRBD1. V was pared by 3 bases and J by 13 bases, with 6 bases of the junction left unmatched. This CDR3 region has 13 residues. Germline V gene sequence: CDR1 SGHTA, CDR2 FQGNSA. In nucleotides, the CDR3 is TGTGCCAGCAGCTTTGAGACAGGGAGTCCCCTCCACTTT. Protein sequence: CASSFETGSPLHF.

V usage is TRBV24-1 and J usage is TRBJ2-1, with D hard to call. The CDR3 is 17 residues long. Per the germline V gene, CDR1 is KGHDR and CDR2 is SFDVKD. The V end was cut by 2 bases, the J end by 0 bases, with 13 bases between. The CDR3 region is CATSDSAVLSSYNEQFF. The CDR3 DNA reads TGTGCCACCAGTGATTCGGCAGTGCTGAGCTCCTACAATGAGCAGTTCTTC.

This chain links TRBV30 with TRBJ1-1, with D perhaps TRBD1 (5 bases). From germline, CDR1 is GTSNPN and CDR2 SVGIG (reference sequence). V shed 0 bases and J shed 0 bases, with 8 bases lying between them. There are 14 residues in the CDR3. CDR3 sequence (DNA): TGTGCCTGGAGTGTGGGGCAGGTGAACACTGAAGCTTTCTTT. Translation gives CAWSVGQVNTEAFF.

This chain joins TRBV7-6 and TRBJ2-7; 7 positions match TRBD2. Germline assignment: CDR1 SGHVS and CDR2 FNYEAQ. The V and J ends lost 6 bases and 0 bases, in that order; junction bases with no gene match: 14. CDR3 size: 17 residues. The CDR3 is CASSFGTSSGSSYEQYF. CDR3 nucleotides: TGTGCCAGCAGTTTTGGGACCTCTAGCGGAAGCTCCTACGAGCAGTACTTC. Filled out from reference TRBV7-6 and TRBJ2-7, the complete variable domain reads GAGVSQSPRYKVTKRGQDVALRCDPISGHVSLYWYRQALGQGPEFLTYFNYEAQQDKSGLPNDRFSAERPEGSISTLTIQRTEQRDSAMYRCASSFGTSSGSSYEQYFGPGTRLTVT.

The chain is built from TRBV4-1 and TRBJ1-1, with D hard to call. Germline V CDR1 and CDR2: MGHRA, YSYEKL. This CDR3 has 15 amino acids. V lost 0 bases, J lost 7 bases, and 15 bases lay in between. For the CDR3, the DNA is TGCGCCAGCAGCCAAGACCGAGGCTTCCGGGTTGAAGCTTTCTTT. Translating it yields CASSQDRGFRVEAFF.

The CDR3, as DNA: TGTGCCAGCAGCGTAGAGGGGTTTGCGAACGAGCAGTACTTC. Translated, it gives CASSVEGFANEQYF. The J gene is TRBJ2-7, the V gene TRBV9, with D possibly matching TRBD1 (5 bases). This CDR3 has 14 residues. Per the germline V gene, CDR1 is SGDLS and CDR2 is YYNGEE. V was clipped by 0 bases and J by 5 bases, with 12 bases between them.

This chain joins TRBV7-9 and TRBJ2-7; D is ambiguous. Trimming left V 5 bases short and J 4 bases short, with 18 bases between. Germline V CDR1 and CDR2: SEHNR, FQNEAQ (reference sequence). The CDR3 spans 15 residues. CDR3 nucleotide sequence: TGTGCCAGCAGCGACGATCCCTCGCAAGGTTACGAGCAGTACTTC. It is translated as CASSDDPSQGYEQYF.

The chain is built from TRBV19 and TRBJ2-7; TRBD1 matches 7 bases. The CDR3 consists of 15 residues. Losses at the gene ends were 6 bases for V and 0 bases for J; bases not matched to a gene: 8. Germline V gene data show CDR1 as LNHDA and CDR2 as SQIVND (reference sequence). CDR3 bases: TGTGCCAGTAGGGACGGTTGGACAGGCTCCTACGAGCAGTACTTC. Protein product: CASRDGWTGSYEQYF.

This clonotype was recorded many times. One junction end disagrees with the germline gene, perhaps due to a read error. The CDR3 DNA sequence: TGTGCCAGCAGCTTAGGACAGGGCAGCTCCTACGAGCAGTACTTC. It specifies CASSLGQGSSYEQYF. The chain employs TRBV5-1 and TRBJ2-7, with 8 bases that match TRBD1. Per the germline V gene, CDR1 is SGHRS and CDR2 is YFSETQ. There are 15 residues in the CDR3.

V and J are TRBV18 and TRBJ1-2; 8 nucleotides line up with TRBD1. V shed 0 bases and J 5 bases; nucleotides not matched to a gene: 14. This CDR3 spans 18 amino acids. Germline CDR1 and CDR2: KGHSH and LQKENI. The CDR3 reads CASSPPWTGKRLPYGYTF. The CDR3, as DNA: TGTGCCAGCTCACCACCCTGGACAGGGAAACGTCTACCTTATGGCTACACCTTC.